The rows below give T cell receptor beta chains drawn from one sample of a study of early T cells in non-severe SARS-CoV-2 infection. TCRdb reprocessed the 5' RACE reads via MiXCR and lists one record per CDR3 protein. The repertoire holds tens of thousands of distinct CDR3 sequences, with more than 13% as singletons. Material: whole blood. The receptors shown here come from an adult who was a healthcare worker with PCR-confirmed SARS-CoV-2 infection or an uninfected control (not recorded which). Each CDR3 is given with its conserved first and last residue. Each record gives: V gene, J gene, D gene, clone size, CDR3 protein. A D gene is named only where the DNA matches it firmly. Part of the rows lack a size; the others show once, few, many or a class for expanded clones.

v_gene: TRBV27
j_gene: TRBJ1-1
d_gene: NA
abundance: NA
CDR3aa: CASSPIGENTEAFF

v_gene: TRBV4-1
j_gene: TRBJ2-6
d_gene: NA
abundance: NA
CDR3aa: CASSQDHAAGANVLTF

v_gene: TRBV20-1
j_gene: TRBJ1-1
d_gene: TRBD1
abundance: few
CDR3aa: CSATDRGTEAFF

v_gene: TRBV20-1
j_gene: TRBJ2-5
d_gene: TRBD1
abundance: few
CDR3aa: CSAGQGAETQYF

v_gene: TRBV6-5
j_gene: TRBJ1-2
d_gene: NA
abundance: NA
CDR3aa: CASSLPGSGGYTF

v_gene: TRBV6-6
j_gene: TRBJ2-7
d_gene: TRBD2
abundance: NA
CDR3aa: CASRQLAGASYEQYF

v_gene: TRBV11-2
j_gene: TRBJ1-2
d_gene: NA
abundance: few
CDR3aa: CASSSAGDQFTLGYGYTF

v_gene: TRBV29-1
j_gene: TRBJ2-3
d_gene: TRBD2
abundance: NA
CDR3aa: CSGAGEVTDTQYF

v_gene: TRBV28
j_gene: TRBJ2-1
d_gene: TRBD2
abundance: NA
CDR3aa: CASSLTSGNSYNEQFF

v_gene: TRBV15
j_gene: TRBJ2-1
d_gene: NA
abundance: few
CDR3aa: CATSSASEGQQFF

v_gene: TRBV18
j_gene: TRBJ2-2
d_gene: NA
abundance: NA
CDR3aa: CGSSPAVHGELFF

v_gene: TRBV12-3/TRBV12-4
j_gene: TRBJ2-7
d_gene: NA
abundance: NA
CDR3aa: CASSSGTSSYEQYF

v_gene: TRBV18
j_gene: TRBJ2-3
d_gene: NA
abundance: few
CDR3aa: CASSPDADTQYF